The rows below give T cell receptor beta chains drawn from one sample of a study of post-analysis software for immune sequencing data. MiXCR, run by TCRdb on the PCR reads, gives a single entry per CDR3 protein. The profile shows roughly 570,000 distinct CDR3 sequences, around 31% of them singletons. The material sequenced was blood. Source of these receptors: a girl under 18 with multiple sclerosis. Each CDR3 is given with its conserved first and last residue. The D gene is left open where the match is weak. The size field is filled for only some rows; it gives once, few, many or a size class.

J gene,D gene,V gene,clone size,CDR3 protein,CDR3 DNA
TRBJ1-6,-,TRBV7-9,once,CASSLSSELHF,TGTGCCAGCAGCTTAAGTTCCGAGCTCCACTTT
TRBJ2-7,TRBD2,TRBV6-6,few,CASSYSAGYEQYF,TGTGCCAGCAGTTACTCAGCGGGGTACGAGCAGTACTTC
TRBJ2-7,TRBD1,TRBV5-1,few,CASSFGTGLNEQYF,TGCGCCAGCAGCTTCGGGACAGGGTTGAACGAGCAGTACTTC
TRBJ2-4,-,TRBV3-1,-,CASGQGGPLLAKNIQYF,TGTGCCAGCGGCCAAGGGGGGCCTCTCCTAGCCAAAAACATTCAGTACTTC
TRBJ1-5,-,TRBV29-1,few,CSVGDRYSNQPQHF,TGCAGCGTGGGAGACAGGTATAGCAATCAGCCCCAGCATTTT
TRBJ1-1,TRBD1,TRBV6-1,-,CASSEQGAYTEAFF,TGTGCCAGCAGTGAACAGGGGGCTTACACTGAAGCTTTCTTT
TRBJ2-7,-,TRBV7-9,-,CASSWDQGYEQYF,TGTGCCAGCAGCTGGGACCAGGGATACGAGCAGTACTTC
TRBJ2-6,-,TRBV6-1,few,CASIASSGANVLTF,TGTGCCAGCATCGCGAGCTCTGGGGCCAACGTCCTGACTTTC
TRBJ2-3,TRBD2,TRBV5-1,-,CASSFLAATASTDTQYF,TGCGCCAGCAGCTTTCTAGCGGCAACGGCTAGCACAGATACGCAGTATTTT
TRBJ2-1,-,TRBV11-1,-,CASSQTGGEGSQFF,TGTGCCAGCAGCCAAACCGGGGGAGAGGGGTCCCAGTTCTTC
TRBJ1-2,TRBD1,TRBV6-1,-,CASRRGQGFGGPSNYGYTF,TGTGCCAGCAGACGGGGACAGGGGTTCGGAGGGCCTAGTAACTATGGCTACACCTTC
TRBJ2-5,-,TRBV20-1,-,CSAREADFQETQYF,TGCAGTGCTAGAGAAGCGGACTTCCAAGAGACCCAGTACTTC
TRBJ2-7,TRBD1,TRBV29-1,few,CSVGGTGSYEQYF,TGCAGCGTTGGAGGGACAGGCTCCTACGAGCAGTACTTC
TRBJ1-1,TRBD1,TRBV25-1,-,CASSELIDRGPMGATEAFF,TGTGCCAGCAGTGAATTAATCGACAGGGGGCCAATGGGGGCCACTGAAGCTTTCTTT
TRBJ2-3,TRBD2,TRBV20-1,-,CSARLLRRGATDTQYF,TGCAGTGCTAGGTTGCTGCGGCGGGGGGCCACAGATACGCAGTATTTT
TRBJ1-2,-,TRBV10-3,-,CAIGSGSYGYTF,TGTGCCATCGGATCAGGATCCTATGGCTACACCTTC
TRBJ2-7,-,TRBV20-1,-,CSAEQGSYEQYF,TGCAGTGCAGAACAGGGCTCCTACGAGCAGTACTTC
TRBJ2-3,-,TRBV10-1,-,CASSEDGGLKDTQYF,TGCGCCAGCAGTGAGGACGGGGGGCTCAAAGATACGCAGTATTTT
TRBJ2-7,-,TRBV28,-,CASSKGPTSSYEQYF,TGTGCCAGCAGTAAGGGCCCTACCAGCTCCTACGAGCAGTACTTC
TRBJ2-1,TRBD2,TRBV20-1,-,CSATPLAGAYNEQFF,TGCAGTGCTACCCCACTAGCGGGGGCCTACAATGAGCAGTTCTTC
TRBJ1-2,-,TRBV29-1,-,CSGTSGTGYTF,TGCAGCGGTACATCGGGAACTGGCTACACCTTC
TRBJ2-5,TRBD2,TRBV12-3/TRBV12-4,-,CASSSRGGIQETQYF,TGTGCCAGCAGTTCCCGGGGGGGAATCCAAGAGACCCAGTACTTC
TRBJ2-1,TRBD1,TRBV6-2/TRBV6-3,-,CASRLTTGWTQFF,TGTGCCAGCAGACTCACGACAGGGTGGACCCAGTTCTTC
TRBJ1-5,-,TRBV5-1,few,CASSLGQPNQPQHF,TGCGCCAGCAGCTTGGGACAGCCGAATCAGCCCCAGCATTTT
TRBJ2-3,TRBD2,TRBV12-3/TRBV12-4,few,CASSLAGGRRDTQYF,TGTGCCAGCAGCCTAGCGGGGGGGCGCCGAGATACGCAGTATTTT
TRBJ1-6,-,TRBV11-2,-,CASSPGAGRLRKGVSPLHF,TGTGCCAGCAGCCCCGGAGCGGGACGCCTCAGGAAAGGGGTTTCACCCCTCCACTTT
TRBJ2-1,-,TRBV10-3,-,CATRDGYNEQFF,TGTGCCACCCGGGACGGATACAATGAGCAGTTCTTC
TRBJ2-7,-,TRBV2,-,CASSGSRAYEQYF,TGTGCCAGCAGTGGTTCCAGGGCTTACGAGCAGTACTTC
TRBJ2-1,-,TRBV14,-,CASSQNYREAGDEQFF,TGTGCCAGCAGCCAAAACTACAGGGAGGCGGGTGATGAGCAGTTCTTC
TRBJ2-4,TRBD2,TRBV2,-,CASSEREGLAKNIQYF,TGTGCCAGCAGTGAAAGGGAGGGATTAGCCAAAAACATTCAGTACTTC
TRBJ2-1,TRBD2,TRBV29-1,-,CSVGTSGGNNNEQFF,TGCAGCGTTGGGACTAGCGGGGGAAACAATAATGAGCAGTTCTTC
TRBJ2-1,-,TRBV5-6,few,CASSFQFYNEQFF,TGTGCCAGCAGCTTTCAGTTTTACAATGAGCAGTTCTTC
TRBJ2-7,-,TRBV29-1,-,CSPMQGATYEQYF,TGCAGCCCCATGCAGGGCGCTACCTACGAGCAGTACTTC
TRBJ2-3,-,TRBV10-3,-,CAISERRERDTQYF,TGTGCCATCAGTGAGCGGAGGGAGAGAGATACGCAGTATTTT
TRBJ2-1,TRBD1,TRBV7-7,-,CASSSIPGQGGNEQFF,TGTGCTAGCAGCTCGATCCCGGGACAGGGGGGCAATGAGCAGTTCTTC
TRBJ2-1,TRBD2,TRBV5-1,many,CASSPESSGGATNEQFF,TGCGCCAGCAGCCCGGAGTCTAGCGGGGGGGCCACCAATGAGCAGTTCTTC